A single sample gave rise to the 5 T cell receptor beta chains below, sequenced in a study of T cell responses to AZD1222 COVID-19 vaccine. Sequenced by immunoSEQ multiplex PCR; TCRdb stores in-frame clones only, minus some. Seen here are roughly 130,000 clones, 75% to 90% observed once, and the top ten hold approximately 3.4%. This sample comprised peripheral blood, obtained on day 0 of AZD1222 vaccination. Receptor source: an adult in good health.

A few counts support this clone. The genes are TRBV7-2 and TRBJ2-1, with TRBD2 matching over 12 bases. This CDR3 is 18 amino acids long. Germline lookup yields CDR1 SGHTA and CDR2 FQGNSA. After removal of 6 bases from V and 8 bases from J, the junction contained 17 bases not matched to a gene. The CDR3: CASRGGTSGPNPPYEQFF. Here the CDR3 DNA reads TGTGCCAGCAGGGGCGGGACTAGCGGGCCCAACCCTCCGTATGAGCAGTTCTTC.

This chain connects TRBV27 to TRBJ2-4, with 10 bases identical to TRBD1. Germline assignment: CDR1 MNHEY and CDR2 SMNVEV (reference sequence). The CDR3 covers 13 residues. The ends lost 8 bases at V and 6 bases at J; junction bases unmatched: 4. CDR3 nucleotide sequence: TGTGCCAGCGGCGACAGGGGGCGAAACATTCAGTACTTC. Translating gives CASGDRGRNIQYF.

The rearrangement links TRBV29-1 to TRBJ2-7; 11 nucleotides align to TRBD1. The CDR3 totals 15 residues. The junction had 16 bases not matched to a gene; V was cut back by 8 bases and J by 7 bases. Germline-derived CDR1 and CDR2 are SQVTM and ANQGSEA. The CDR3 loop reads CSTSGTGGMIGEQYF. Here the CDR3 DNA reads TGCAGCACCTCGGGGACAGGGGGGATGATTGGGGAGCAGTACTTC.

The J gene is TRBJ1-2, the V gene TRBV4-3; no definite D call. Germline-derived CDR1 and CDR2 are LGHNA and YSLEER. V was pared by 1 base and J by 8 bases, with 11 bases between. CDR3 size: 13 residues. CDR3 DNA: TGCGCCAGCAGCCAAGGTGGTATTGTGGGCTACACCTTC. Translated: CASSQGGIVGYTF.

The chain joins TRBV5-1 to TRBJ2-1, with D perhaps being TRBD1 or TRBD2 (5 bases each). Germline-derived CDR1 and CDR2 are SGHRS and YFSETQ. V lost 0 bases and J 4 bases, leaving 14 bases between the germline ends. The CDR3 covers 16 residues. The CDR3 nucleotides read TGCGCCAGCAGCTTGGCTGGGACGAAGCTTTACAATGAGCAGTTCTTC. Its translation is CASSLAGTKLYNEQFF.